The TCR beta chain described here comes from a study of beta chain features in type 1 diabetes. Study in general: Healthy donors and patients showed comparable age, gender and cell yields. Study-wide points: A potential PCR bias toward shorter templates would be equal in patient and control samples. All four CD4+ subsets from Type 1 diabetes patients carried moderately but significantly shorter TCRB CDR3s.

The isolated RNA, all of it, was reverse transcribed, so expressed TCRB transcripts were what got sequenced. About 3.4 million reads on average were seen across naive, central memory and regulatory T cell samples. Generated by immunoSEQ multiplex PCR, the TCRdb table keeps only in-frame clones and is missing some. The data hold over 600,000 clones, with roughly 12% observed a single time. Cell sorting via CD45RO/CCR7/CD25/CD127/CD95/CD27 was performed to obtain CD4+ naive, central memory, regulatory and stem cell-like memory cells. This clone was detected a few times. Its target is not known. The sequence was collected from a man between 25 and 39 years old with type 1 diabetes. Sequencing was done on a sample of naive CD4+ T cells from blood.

CDR3 in DNA: TGTGCCAGCAGCTTAGTGATCGGCGAGCAGTACTTC. This codes for CASSLVIGEQYF. J is TRBJ2-7 and V is TRBV7-9, with D unresolved. Germline V gives CDR1 SEHNR, CDR2 FQNEAQ (reference sequence). The CDR3 is 12 residues long. Trimming removed 1 base from V and 6 bases from J, with 7 bases in between. Supplemented by reference TRBV7-9 and TRBJ2-7, the full variable domain reads DTGVSQNPRHKITKRGQNVTFRCDPISEHNRLYWYRQTLGQGPEFLTYFQNEAQLEKSRLLSDRFSAERPKGSFSTLEIQRTEQGDSAMYLCASSLVIGEQYFGPGTRLTVT.